The subject of this entry is one T cell receptor beta chain. Its antigen is currently unknown. CDR1 is MNHNS, CDR2 SASEGT, per germline. This CDR3 contains 17 residues. Trimming stripped 4 bases from V and 4 bases from J, with 19 bases between. The data stem from a study of shared clonotypes between healthy human individuals. The study's findings and limits: Generally, naive subsets (rather than memory subsets) showed larger estimated richness. It was the non-shared clonotypes that had lower generation probabilities than clonotypes shared by all four donors.

Sorted subsets were amplified in replicate PCRs using 200 to 250 ng DNA, approximately 30,000 T cell genomes. Assay used: immunoSEQ multiplex PCR; TCRdb lists only in-frame clones, some missing. This table holds about 980,000 clones, roughly 72% found once. The sample taken for sequencing was memory CD4+ T cells sorted from blood. Subset specified: CD45RA-negative fraction. The receptor was derived from a young man in good health. This sequence joins TRBV6-1 and TRBJ2-2; D tentatively fits TRBD1 or TRBD2 (5 bases each). DNA for the CDR3: TGTGCCAGCAGTGCAGGGAGTGCAGGAGGAGCCACCGGGGAGCTGTTTTTT. This sequence encodes CASSAGSAGGATGELFF.